The 14 T cell receptor beta chains reported below all come from one sample, sequenced in a study of CD8 T cells in Susac syndrome. Random hexamers primed reverse transcription of about 0.45 to 1 ug RNA. TCRdb re-called the immunoSEQ multiplex PCR reads with MiXCR, one entry per CDR3 protein. The table records some 120,000 distinct CDR3 sequences, about 95% of them present only once. Sequencing was done on a sample of CD4+ T cells from PBMCs. The receptors stem from a human donor in good health.

The CDR3 here is CASSLPPGTQYF. The CDR3 region has the DNA TGTGCCAGCAGCCTCCCGCCAGGGACCCAGTACTTC. The rearrangement uses TRBV7-2 and TRBJ2-5; D remains unclear. Germline assignment: CDR1 SGHTA and CDR2 FQGNSA. This CDR3 comprises 12 residues. The V and J ends lost 5 bases and 7 bases respectively, with 11 bases between them.

The chain couples TRBV3-1 to TRBJ1-4, with no clear D. Germline V lookup: CDR1 LGHDT, CDR2 YNNKEL (reference sequence). V lost 0 bases to trimming and J lost 6 bases, with 8 bases between them. The CDR3 is 14 residues long. The CDR3 sequence: CASSQEWADEKLFF. For the CDR3, the DNA is TGTGCCAGCAGCCAAGAGTGGGCGGATGAAAAACTGTTTTTT.

The chain has TRBV7-2 and TRBJ1-5; TRBD1 aligns across 8 bases. V gave up 6 bases and J gave up 4 bases; unmatched junction bases: 5. Germline V gene data show CDR1 as SGHTA and CDR2 as FQGNSA. The CDR3 covers 14 residues. The CDR3 here is CASSNRDRNQPQHF. The CDR3 DNA reads TGTGCCAGCAGTAACCGGGACAGGAATCAGCCCCAGCATTTT.

The chain couples TRBV27 to TRBJ2-1, with D maybe TRBD2 (5 bases). V was shortened by 4 bases and J by 5 bases, with 12 bases between the two germline ends. Germline V gene lookup returns CDR1 MNHEY and CDR2 SMNVEV (reference sequence). This CDR3 is built from 14 residues. CDR3 sequence reads: CASSSGLVNNEQFF. CDR3 sequence (DNA): TGTGCCAGCAGTTCCGGACTCGTTAACAATGAGCAGTTCTTC.

In DNA, the CDR3 is TGTGCCATCAGTGAGCCTAGCGGGAGGGCCTCTAGGCAGTACTTC. It translates to CAISEPSGRASRQYF. The V and J genes are TRBV10-3 and TRBJ2-7; 12 nucleotides align to TRBD2. This CDR3 spans 15 amino acids. The germline V gene encodes CDR1 ENHRY and CDR2 SYGVKD. V shed 2 bases and J 9 bases; nucleotides not matched to a gene: 8.

The rearrangement joins TRBV5-6 to TRBJ2-5, with TRBD1 identical over 7 bases. Trimming removed 1 base from V and 4 bases from J; junction bases left unmatched: 4. The CDR3 totals 14 residues. Germline CDR1 reads SGHDT; CDR2 reads YYEEEE. The CDR3, as DNA: TGTGCCAGCAGCTTGTTGGCAGGGGGAGAGACCCAGTACTTC. As protein: CASSLLAGGETQYF.

This chain uses TRBV29-1 with TRBJ2-5, with TRBD1 matching over 8 bases. Germline V gives CDR1 SQVTM, CDR2 ANQGSEA. The length of the CDR3 is 17 residues. After removal of 0 bases from V and 4 bases from J, the junction contained 13 bases not matched to a gene. CDR3 loop: CSVEDWAFAGGRETQYF. As DNA, the CDR3 is TGCAGCGTTGAAGATTGGGCATTTGCAGGGGGCAGAGAGACCCAGTACTTC.

CDR3 protein: CASSLRQVNTEAFF. In DNA form, the CDR3 reads TGCGCCAGCAGCTTAAGACAGGTGAACACTGAAGCTTTCTTT. This chain links TRBV5-1 with TRBJ1-1, with TRBD1 as a possible D gene (6 bases). V lost 2 bases to trimming and J lost 0 bases, with 8 bases between them. The CDR3 is made up of 14 amino acids. The germline CDR1 and CDR2 sequences are SGHRS and YFSETQ.

The V gene is TRBV19, the J gene TRBJ2-5; D call uncertain. There are 14 residues in the CDR3. Germline assignment: CDR1 LNHDA and CDR2 SQIVND (reference sequence). V gave up 1 base and J gave up 5 bases, with 11 bases separating them. This chain's CDR3 is CASSIAGILETQYF. The DNA of the CDR3 is TGTGCCAGTAGTATAGCGGGTATTTTGGAGACCCAGTACTTC.

The V call is TRBV3-1, the J call TRBJ2-7, with 11 bases aligning to TRBD2. With 7 bases clipped from V and 9 bases from J, the junction kept 17 bases outside the gene matches. Germline-derived CDR1 and CDR2 are LGHDT and YNNKEL (reference sequence). The CDR3 has 16 residues. The CDR3 protein is CASTSFGTSGPTRQYF. The CDR3 DNA follows: TGTGCCAGCACCTCATTTGGGACTAGCGGTCCGACGCGGCAGTACTTC.

CDR3 loop: CSVAPEGEREQYF. The DNA for the CDR3 is TGCAGCGTTGCTCCCGAGGGGGAACGCGAGCAGTACTTC. The V and J genes are TRBV29-1 and TRBJ2-7; D may be TRBD1 (6 bases). The ends were cut back, 4 bases at V and 6 bases at J, with 16 bases in the middle. Looked up from germline, CDR1 is SQVTM and CDR2 is ANQGSEA. The CDR3 has 13 amino acids.

The gene calls are TRBV29-1 and TRBJ2-5, with TRBD2 identical over 11 bases. CDR3 length: 14 residues. Germline CDR1 SQVTM, CDR2 ANQGSEA. Losses at the gene ends were 6 bases for V and 5 bases for J; bases not matched to a gene: 8. The CDR3 nucleotides are TGCAGCGTGCTCACTAGCGGGAGTTTGGAGACCCAGTACTTC. It specifies CSVLTSGSLETQYF.

The rearrangement joins TRBV6-8 to TRBJ2-7; TRBD2 is a possible D gene (5 bases). Trimming stripped 2 bases from V and 5 bases from J, with 22 bases between. Germline lookup yields CDR1 MNHGY and CDR2 SAAAGT. CDR3 length: 17 amino acids. The CDR3 is CASSYQPGHLEEDEQYF. CDR3 coding DNA: TGTGCCAGCAGTTACCAACCGGGCCACCTTGAGGAGGACGAGCAGTACTTC.

The chain employs TRBV12-3 or TRBV12-4 and TRBJ2-7; TRBD1 agrees at 10 bases. V was pared by 6 bases and J by 2 bases, with 7 bases of the junction left unmatched. CDR3 length: 15 residues. The CDR3 DNA sequence: TGTGCCAGCAGCAACCGGGACAGGGGTACCTACGAGCAGTACTTC. The encoded protein is CASSNRDRGTYEQYF.